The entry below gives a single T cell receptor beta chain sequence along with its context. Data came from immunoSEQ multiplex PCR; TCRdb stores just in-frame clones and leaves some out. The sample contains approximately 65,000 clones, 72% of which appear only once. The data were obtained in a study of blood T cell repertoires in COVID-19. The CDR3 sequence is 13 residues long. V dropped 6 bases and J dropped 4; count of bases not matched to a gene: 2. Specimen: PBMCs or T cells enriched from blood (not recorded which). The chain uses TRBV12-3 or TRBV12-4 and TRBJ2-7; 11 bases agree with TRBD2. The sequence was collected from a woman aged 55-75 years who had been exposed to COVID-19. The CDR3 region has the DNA TGTGCCAGCAGACTAGCGGGAGTTTACGAGCAGTACTTC. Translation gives CASRLAGVYEQYF.